These 30 T cell receptor beta chains share one sample of origin, sequenced in a study of blood T cell repertoires in COVID-19. Here immunoSEQ multiplex PCR was the method, and the copy in TCRdb shows in-frame clones only, minus some. This sample carries more than 200,000 clones, around nine tenths of them seen once, and the ten largest clones take around 2.9%. Sequencing used peripheral blood. These receptors came from a woman aged 60-70 years with acute or convalescent COVID-19.

V and J are TRBV7-2 and TRBJ2-3, with D possibly matching TRBD2 (6 bases). Trimming took 7 bases from V and 0 from J, leaving 11 bases between them. CDR3 length: 14 amino acids. Germline V gene sequence: CDR1 SGHTA, CDR2 FQGNSA. CDR3 DNA sequence: TGTGCCAGCACCCGACTAGAGAGCACAGATACGCAGTATTTT. It is translated as CASTRLESTDTQYF.

The CDR3 sequence is CASSIFGGNYGYTF. DNA of the CDR3: TGTGCCAGTAGTATTTTCGGGGGGAACTATGGCTACACCTTC. J is TRBJ1-2 and V is TRBV19; weak D call: TRBD1 (5 bases). The CDR3 runs to 14 residues. With 3 bases removed from V and 2 bases from J, the gap between germline ends came to 10 bases. The germline V gene encodes CDR1 LNHDA and CDR2 SQIVND (reference sequence).

This chain's CDR3 is CASSSSGTGGLNEQFF. CDR3 in DNA: TGCGCCAGCAGCTCCTCCGGGACAGGGGGGCTTAATGAGCAGTTCTTC. V is TRBV5-1 and J is TRBJ2-1; 11 bases match TRBD1. This CDR3 comprises 16 residues. Germline V gives CDR1 SGHRS, CDR2 YFSETQ. The V and J ends lost 3 bases and 7 bases, in that order; junction bases with no gene match: 9.

The V call is TRBV11-2, the J call TRBJ2-7; 9 bases map to TRBD1. Looked up from germline, CDR1 is SGHAT and CDR2 is FQNNGV. V gave up 1 base and J gave up 3 bases; unmatched junction bases: 7. The length of the CDR3 is 16 residues. CDR3 in DNA: TGTGCCAGCAGCTTAGGCCACGGGACAGGGATCTACGAGCAGTACTTC. It codes for CASSLGHGTGIYEQYF.

The chain recombines TRBV19 with TRBJ1-2; tentatively, D is TRBD1 (5 bases). Looked up from germline, CDR1 is LNHDA and CDR2 is SQIVND (reference sequence). Trimming shortened V by 3 bases and J by 7 bases, and 18 bases separated the two germline ends. This CDR3 has 15 residues. CDR3 in amino acids: CASSILGGKTVGYTF. Here the CDR3 DNA reads TGTGCCAGTAGTATTCTTGGGGGGAAGACGGTTGGCTACACCTTC.

This clone has just one count. The gene calls are TRBV5-1 and TRBJ2-2; no clear D gene. This CDR3 is built from 14 residues. The V and J ends lost 0 bases and 4 bases respectively, with 7 bases between them. Germline CDR1 reads SGHRS; CDR2 reads YFSETQ. The CDR3 coding sequence is TGCGCCAGCAGCTTGGTAACTACCACCGGGGAGCTGTTTTTT. It yields the protein CASSLVTTTGELFF.

This chain joins TRBV10-1 and TRBJ2-1; weak D call: TRBD2 (5 bases). V lost 1 base and J lost 9, with 10 bases in between. CDR1 WNHNN and CDR2 SYGVQD come from the germline V gene (reference sequence). This CDR3 contains 13 residues. CDR3 DNA: TGCGCCAGCAGTGAGTACGTAGGGAGTGAGCAGTTCTTC. It is translated as CASSEYVGSEQFF.

The V call is TRBV9, the J call TRBJ2-3; 9 nucleotides agree with TRBD2. Germline CDR1 SGDLS, CDR2 YYNGEE. V shed 4 bases, J shed 2 bases, and the junction held 5 bases outside the gene matches. This CDR3 contains 15 residues. CDR3 residues: CASSPLAGFTDTQYF. CDR3 bases: TGTGCCAGCAGCCCCCTAGCGGGGTTCACAGATACGCAGTATTTT.

This chain joins TRBV6-5 and TRBJ1-1; D unclear. Between the trimmed V and J ends, which lost 6 bases and 4 bases, there was a span of 12 bases. CDR3 length: 13 amino acids. Germline CDR1 reads MNHEY; CDR2 reads SVGAGI. The CDR3 is CASRTVRGTEAFF. The CDR3 DNA reads as TGTGCCAGCAGGACCGTTCGGGGCACTGAAGCTTTCTTT.

The CDR3 DNA follows: TGTGCCAGCAGACGGACAGGGGGCAGGGAGACCCAGTACTTC. It translates to CASRRTGGRETQYF. This chain connects TRBV6-5 to TRBJ2-5, with 11 bases aligning to TRBD1. V lost 6 bases to trimming and J lost 5 bases; unmatched junction nucleotides: 5. The CDR3 has 14 residues. Germline-derived CDR1 and CDR2 are MNHEY and SVGAGI.

The gene calls are TRBV4-1 and TRBJ2-7; 8 bases map to TRBD2. The CDR3 covers 13 residues. V gave up 4 bases and J gave up 7 bases; unmatched junction bases: 6. The germline V gene has CDR1 MGHRA and CDR2 YSYEKL. The CDR3 region has the DNA TGCGCCAGCAGCCGCGGGACTAGTCGGGAGCAGTACTTC. Protein: CASSRGTSREQYF.

The V gene is TRBV10-3, the J gene TRBJ2-6; 15 bases map to TRBD2. This CDR3 has 17 amino acids. Unmatched junction bases numbered 4, after V lost 8 bases and J lost 2 bases. Germline CDR1 is ENHRY and CDR2 is SYGVKD. This chain's CDR3 is CAIRTSGGVAGANVLTF. As DNA, the CDR3 is TGTGCCATCCGGACTAGCGGGGGGGTCGCTGGGGCCAACGTCCTGACTTTC.

The chain recombines TRBV7-9 with TRBJ2-7, with 9 bases that match TRBD2. The CDR3 consists of 17 residues. Germline-derived CDR1 and CDR2 are SEHNR and FQNEAQ (reference sequence). V dropped 4 bases and J dropped 0; count of bases not matched to a gene: 10. This chain's CDR3 is CASSSSGGGRASYEQYF. In DNA, the CDR3 is TGTGCCAGCAGCTCCTCTGGGGGCGGGAGGGCCTCCTACGAGCAGTACTTC.

This sequence joins TRBV19 and TRBJ2-3; TRBD2 matches at 10 bases. There are 14 residues in the CDR3. Germline values: CDR1 LNHDA, CDR2 SQIVND (reference sequence). V trimming: 6 bases; J trimming: 3 bases; junction bases outside the gene matches: 3. For the CDR3, the DNA is TGTGCCAGTAGCCCGGGACTAGCGACAGATACGCAGTATTTT. It specifies CASSPGLATDTQYF.

This clone was detected once. CDR3 region: CASRDPGGGDNSPLHF. The CDR3 DNA sequence: TGCGCCAGCAGGGACCCGGGCGGGGGCGATAATTCACCCCTCCACTTT. The chain joins TRBV5-1 to TRBJ1-6, with TRBD1 as a possible D gene (6 bases). V shed 5 bases and J shed 5 bases, with 17 bases lying between them. Germline values: CDR1 SGHRS, CDR2 YFSETQ. CDR3 length: 16 residues.

CDR3 protein: CASSPPGALSDYGYTF. The CDR3 DNA is TGTGCCAGCTCACCCCCTGGGGCTCTTAGTGACTATGGCTACACCTTC. The chain has TRBV18 and TRBJ1-2; perhaps TRBD1 as D (5 bases). V lost 3 bases to trimming and J lost 3 bases, with 17 bases between them. The germline gives CDR1 KGHSH, CDR2 LQKENI. CDR3 size: 16 residues.

This rearrangement joins TRBV29-1 to TRBJ2-5; 12 nucleotides align to TRBD1. Trimming removed 7 bases from V and 5 bases from J; junction bases left unmatched: 5. The CDR3 loop spans 13 amino acids. Germline CDR1 and CDR2: SQVTM and ANQGSEA. This chain's CDR3 is CSGGDRGRETQYF. CDR3 DNA: TGCAGCGGAGGGGACAGGGGGCGGGAGACCCAGTACTTC. Full variable domain (outside the CDR3, taken from reference TRBV29-1 and TRBJ2-5): SAVISQKPSRDICQRGTSLTIQCQVDSQVTMMFWYRQQPGQSLTLIATANQGSEATYESGFVIDKFPISRPNLTFSTLTVSNMSPEDSSIYLCSGGDRGRETQYFGPGTRLLVL.

This chain uses TRBV4-3 with TRBJ2-7; 8 nucleotides line up with TRBD2. Germline values: CDR1 LGHNA, CDR2 YSLEER. CDR3 length equals 15 residues. V lost 0 bases to trimming and J lost 7 bases; unmatched junction nucleotides: 8. Here the CDR3 DNA reads TGCGCCAGCAGCCAAGATCCAGCGGGAGCTCAAGAGCAGTACTTC. This sequence encodes CASSQDPAGAQEQYF.

The J gene is TRBJ1-4, the V gene TRBV2; 7 positions match TRBD1. The CDR3 is 17 residues long. Germline V gives CDR1 SNHLY, CDR2 FYNNEI. The V segment lost 0 bases and the J segment 8 bases; nucleotides outside the gene matches: 12. CDR3: CASSEALPEGAREKLFF. The CDR3 coding sequence is TGTGCCAGCAGTGAAGCGCTTCCGGAGGGGGCGAGGGAAAAACTGTTTTTT.

The chain couples TRBV7-6 to TRBJ2-1; 10 nucleotides agree with TRBD1. The V gene's germline CDR1 is SGHVS and CDR2 FNYEAQ. After removal of 4 bases from V and 6 bases from J, the junction contained 6 bases not matched to a gene. CDR3 length: 15 amino acids. This chain's CDR3 is CASSSSGTGANEQFF. The CDR3, as DNA: TGTGCCAGCAGCTCCTCCGGGACAGGGGCCAATGAGCAGTTCTTC.

V usage is TRBV11-2 and J usage is TRBJ1-3, with D possibly TRBD1 on 6 matching bases. V lost 5 bases and J lost 1, with 12 bases in between. The CDR3 is 15 amino acids. The V gene's germline CDR1 is SGHAT and CDR2 FQNNGV. The CDR3 reads CASSQDSVSGNTIYF. CDR3 bases: TGTGCCAGCAGCCAGGACAGTGTTTCTGGAAACACCATATATTTT.

The chain carries TRBV7-8 and TRBJ2-7, with TRBD2 as a possible D gene (5 bases). The CDR3 sequence is 13 residues long. Germline CDR1 is SGHVS and CDR2 is FQNEAQ. The V end lost 5 bases, the J end lost 8 bases, and 16 bases lay between the germline ends. The CDR3 protein is CASSLLGESKQYF. CDR3 DNA sequence: TGTGCCAGCAGCCTACTGGGAGAAAGTAAGCAGTACTTC.

J is TRBJ2-4 and V is TRBV27, with TRBD2 as a possible D gene (6 bases). V gave up 3 bases and J gave up 16 bases, with 19 bases separating them. CDR1 MNHEY and CDR2 SMNVEV come from the germline V gene (reference sequence). CDR3 length equals 13 residues. CDR3 amino acids: CASSFTGGRLVYF. The CDR3 nucleotides read TGTGCCAGCAGTTTCACAGGAGGGCGGCTCGTATACTTC.

V and J are TRBV5-1 and TRBJ1-4, with D unresolved. Germline V gene data show CDR1 as SGHRS and CDR2 as YFSETQ. The CDR3 covers 13 residues. V was cut by 4 bases and J by 0 bases, with 4 bases left in between. In nucleotides, the CDR3 is TGCGCCAGCAGCCCCGCAACTAATGAAAAACTGTTTTTT. Residues: CASSPATNEKLFF. Looking up the rest from reference TRBV5-1 and TRBJ1-4 gives the full variable domain: KAGVTQTPRYLIKTRGQQVTLSCSPISGHRSVSWYQQTPGQGLQFLFEYFSETQRNKGNFPGRFSGRQFSNSRSEMNVSTLELGDSALYLCASSPATNEKLFFGSGTQLSVL.

The chain uses TRBV18 and TRBJ2-2; TRBD2 might be the D (5 bases). The CDR3 totals 15 residues. The V end lost 6 bases, the J end lost 5 bases, and 16 bases lay between the germline ends. Per the germline V gene, CDR1 is KGHSH and CDR2 is LQKENI. The CDR3 loop is CASSPGPRGTGELFF. CDR3 sequence (DNA): TGTGCCAGCTCGCCCGGTCCCCGGGGAACCGGGGAGCTGTTTTTT. The entire variable domain, with the rest obtained from reference TRBV18 and TRBJ2-2, is as follows: NAGVMQNPRHLVRRRGQEARLRCSPMKGHSHVYWYRQLPEEGLKFMVYLQKENIIDESGMPKERFSAEFPKEGPSILRIQQVVRGDSAAYFCASSPGPRGTGELFFGEGSRLTVL.

This sequence joins TRBV6-6 and TRBJ1-1, with D unresolved. CDR1 and CDR2 from the germline V gene are MNHNY and SVGAGI (reference sequence). The ends were cut back, 5 bases at V and 0 bases at J, with 7 bases in the middle. This CDR3 spans 13 amino acids. As DNA, the CDR3 is TGTGCCAGCAGTAGATCCATGAACACTGAAGCTTTCTTT. Translation: CASSRSMNTEAFF.

The chain has TRBV27 and TRBJ1-4; 7 positions agree with TRBD1. Per germline, CDR1 MNHEY and CDR2 SMNVEV (reference sequence). The CDR3 has 14 residues. The ends lost 6 bases at V and 3 bases at J; junction bases unmatched: 4. The CDR3 DNA reads TGTGCCAGCAGGAGACAGGGTGCTAATGAAAAACTGTTTTTT. Translation gives CASRRQGANEKLFF.

The chain joins TRBV7-9 to TRBJ1-1, with 8 bases identical to TRBD1. This CDR3 has 12 residues. CDR1 is SEHNR and CDR2 is FQNEAQ in the germline V gene (reference sequence). The V segment lost 6 bases and the J segment 10 bases; nucleotides outside the gene matches: 7. The CDR3 spells CASRRGQVAAFF. As DNA, the CDR3 is TGTGCCAGCAGAAGGGGACAGGTTGCAGCTTTCTTT.

J is TRBJ1-3 and V is TRBV15; tentative D call: TRBD1 (5 bases). CDR3 size: 16 residues. V was trimmed by 3 bases and J by 1 base, leaving 13 bases between them. CDR1 and CDR2 (germline): LNHNV, YYDKDF (reference sequence). The CDR3 loop is CATSRDASGSGNTIYF. The CDR3 bases are TGTGCCACCAGCAGGGATGCCTCAGGGTCTGGAAACACCATATATTTT.

This clone was detected only once. The chain recombines TRBV28 with TRBJ1-5, with a weak D call TRBD1 (5 bases). Looked up from germline, CDR1 is MDHEN and CDR2 is SYDVKM. CDR3 length: 13 residues. Trimming shortened V by 8 bases and J by 5 bases, and 13 bases separated the two germline ends. This CDR3 reads CASRQGEHQPQHF. The CDR3, as DNA: TGTGCCAGCCGCCAAGGGGAACATCAGCCCCAGCATTTT.